These 10 T cell receptor beta chains originate from one sample sequenced in a study of cytomegalovirus exposure and HLA in healthy donors. 13 Jbeta primers and 60 Vbeta primers were used for the PCR. Measured with immunoSEQ multiplex PCR; TCRdb has only the in-frame clones, and not every one. The repertoire holds about 130,000 clones, with around 80% as singletons. Input material: PBMCs. The receptors derive from a man aged 30 to 39 in good health and CMV-seronegative.

J is TRBJ2-3 and V is TRBV18; 11 bases are shared with TRBD2. CDR1 is KGHSH and CDR2 is LQKENI in the germline V gene. V dropped 8 bases and J dropped 2; count of bases not matched to a gene: 6. This CDR3 is built from 15 residues. CDR3 nucleotides: TGTGCCAGCCTCCGGACTAGCGGGCCCACAGATACGCAGTATTTT. Amino acid sequence: CASLRTSGPTDTQYF.

The chain couples TRBV5-6 to TRBJ2-2, with D possibly TRBD1 on 6 matching bases. The CDR3 runs 16 residues. V lost 0 bases to trimming and J lost 0 bases, with 9 bases between them. Germline values: CDR1 SGHDT, CDR2 YYEEEE. The CDR3 region is CASSLGTAANTGELFF. The CDR3 DNA sequence: TGTGCCAGCAGCTTGGGGACAGCCGCGAACACCGGGGAGCTGTTTTTT.

V is TRBV10-2 and J is TRBJ2-7; 8 bases fit TRBD1. J gave up 13 bases and V 6 bases, and 11 bases lay outside the gene matches. Germline assignment: CDR1 WSHSY and CDR2 SAAADI. This CDR3 is 12 amino acids long. CDR3 bases: TGCGCCAGCAGCCCCATGCCGGACAGGGTATACTTC. This encodes CASSPMPDRVYF.

The chain's CDR3 is CASSLTGGTEAFF. The CDR3 DNA reads as TGCGCCAGCAGCTTGACCGGGGGCACTGAAGCTTTCTTT. The chain links TRBV5-1 to TRBJ1-1; possible D gene TRBD1, 5 bases. From germline, CDR1 is SGHRS and CDR2 YFSETQ. The V and J ends lost 1 base and 4 bases respectively, with 8 bases between them. The CDR3 loop spans 13 amino acids.

V gene TRBV4-3 combines with J gene TRBJ1-1, with TRBD1 matching 8 bases. This CDR3 comprises 18 residues. Trimming cost V 1 base and J 0 bases; bases outside gene matches: 10. CDR1 is LGHNA and CDR2 is YSLEER in the germline V gene. The CDR3, as DNA: TGCGCCAGCAGCCAAGCCCCGCAGGGGGCAGAAGTGAACACTGAAGCTTTCTTT. It codes for CASSQAPQGAEVNTEAFF.

The CDR3 reads CASSDGLVGERVEQYF. CDR3 DNA sequence: TGTGCCAGCAGTGACGGGCTTGTGGGGGAGCGGGTTGAGCAGTACTTC. The rearrangement joins TRBV6-1 to TRBJ2-7; a weak D match, TRBD2 (6 bases). Germline V gene data show CDR1 as MNHNS and CDR2 as SASEGT. Trimming took off 3 bases at V and 7 bases at J, with 22 bases between the two ends. The CDR3 contains 16 residues.

The chain carries TRBV10-2 and TRBJ2-2; maybe TRBD2 (5 bases). Germline assignment: CDR1 WSHSY and CDR2 SAAADI. V lost 7 bases and J lost 7, with 13 bases in between. The CDR3 length is 13 residues. In nucleotides, the CDR3 is TGCGCCAGCATCGGGCGGGCTGGCGGGGAGCTGTTTTTT. Translating gives CASIGRAGGELFF.

The V and J genes are TRBV5-6 and TRBJ2-7, with a weak D call TRBD1 (6 bases). The CDR3 length is 14 residues. CDR1 is SGHDT, CDR2 YYEEEE, per germline. Between the trimmed V and J ends, which lost 5 bases and 5 bases, there was a span of 17 bases. In nucleotides, the CDR3 is TGTGCCAGCAGTCAAAGGGCTACAGGGAACGAGCAGTACTTC. This sequence encodes CASSQRATGNEQYF.

The V gene is TRBV7-2, the J gene TRBJ1-3, with 8 bases aligning to TRBD1. J gave up 5 bases and V 3 bases, and 3 bases lay outside the gene matches. Germline lookup yields CDR1 SGHTA and CDR2 FQGNSA. This CDR3 region has 14 residues. CDR3: CASSFDRGRNTIYF. CDR3 sequence (DNA): TGTGCCAGCAGCTTCGACAGGGGTAGAAACACCATATATTTT.

The CDR3 coding sequence is TGTGCCAGCAGACCGCCTGGGACAGGAGGCTACGAGCAGTACTTC. This sequence encodes CASRPPGTGGYEQYF. The rearrangement uses TRBV2 and TRBJ2-7; 8 bases are a match to TRBD1. Trimming at V came to 6 bases and at J to 3 bases, leaving 10 bases not matched to a gene. The CDR3 spans 15 residues. Germline CDR1 is SNHLY and CDR2 is FYNNEI.